The text below deals with one T cell receptor beta chain. The length of the CDR3 is 16 residues. Deletions cut 1 base from V and 2 bases from J, with 14 bases between. CDR1 and CDR2 from the germline V gene are MGHRA and YSYEKL. This table comes from immunoSEQ multiplex PCR, and its TCRdb copy is limited to in-frame clones, with some not included. In the table there are some 40,000 clones, over 60% of which are singletons. The sample comes from a study of radiotherapy plus CTLA-4 blockade in lung cancer. The input for sequencing was peripheral blood, taken from a patient treated with radiotherapy plus ipilimumab. The chain employs TRBV4-1 and TRBJ1-1; D unclear. The origin of this receptor is a human donor with non-small cell lung cancer whose response to radiotherapy plus ipilimumab could not be evaluated. The CDR3 DNA sequence: TGCGCCAGCAGCCAAGGGCCAACCCGGGGTAACACTGAAGCTTTCTTT. This translates into CASSQGPTRGNTEAFF.